Shown below are 18 T cell receptor beta chains from a single sample sequenced in a study of patients and donors after allogeneic stem cell transplantation. A single record per CDR3 protein comes from TCRdb applying MiXCR to the RT-PCR reads. The data contain about a million distinct CDR3 sequences, under 20% of them seen just once; the ten biggest clones take up under 6.5%. The sample taken for sequencing was blood, either unsorted or a sorted T cell fraction (not recorded which). Receptor source: a human donor who was either an allogeneic HSCT recipient or a stem cell or donor lymphocyte infusion donor (not recorded which). It is not recorded whose cells these are; they may come from a transplant donor.

The chain combines TRBV5-1 with TRBJ1-4, with D hard to call. The germline gives CDR1 SGHRS, CDR2 YFSETQ. The CDR3 loop spans 11 amino acids. The V and J ends lost 7 bases and 3 bases respectively, with 4 bases between them. The chain's CDR3 is CASGANEKLFF. The CDR3, as DNA: TGCGCCAGCGGGGCTAATGAAAAACTGTTTTTT.

The chain links TRBV30 to TRBJ2-7, with 8 positions matching TRBD1. Germline-derived CDR1 and CDR2 are GTSNPN and SVGIG (reference sequence). V shed 1 base and J 5 bases; nucleotides not matched to a gene: 7. The CDR3 spans 14 residues. CDR3 bases: TGTGCCTGGAGTGCCGGGACAGGAAACAACGAGCAGTACTTC. Its translation is CAWSAGTGNNEQYF.

This chain links TRBV9 with TRBJ2-2; no reliable D call. Germline loops: CDR1 SGDLS, CDR2 YYNGEE. Trimming removed 0 bases at V and 6 bases at J, with 15 bases between. The CDR3 sequence is 16 residues long. The CDR3 DNA is TGTGCCAGCAGCGTAGCCCGAAGTGCTCCGTCCGGGGAGCTGTTTTTT. This codes for CASSVARSAPSGELFF.

The chain combines TRBV4-3 with TRBJ2-6, with 7 bases that match TRBD2. CDR3 length: 17 residues. Germline V gives CDR1 LGHNA, CDR2 YSLEER. The V and J ends lost 3 bases and 2 bases, in that order; junction bases with no gene match: 7. DNA for the CDR3: TGCGCCAGCAGCCATTTAGCAGGGAGGGCTGGGGCCAACGTCCTGACTTTC. This codes for CASSHLAGRAGANVLTF.

The gene calls are TRBV7-2 and TRBJ2-5, with 8 bases lining up with TRBD2. This CDR3 contains 15 residues. Germline trimming cut 5 bases from V and 4 bases from J; bases unmatched to any gene: 9. CDR1 SGHTA and CDR2 FQGNSA come from the germline V gene. The CDR3 DNA sequence: TGTGCCAGCAGCAGAGCGGGGGCTCTCTTAGAGACCCAGTACTTC. Its protein is CASSRAGALLETQYF.

The gene calls are TRBV18 and TRBJ1-4, with D tentatively TRBD1 (5 bases). This CDR3 comprises 17 residues. Germline V gives CDR1 KGHSH, CDR2 LQKENI. Deletions cut 3 bases from V and 8 bases from J, with 22 bases between. The CDR3 protein is CASSPSGGVKWDEKLFF. Written as DNA, the CDR3 is TGTGCCAGCTCACCGTCCGGGGGGGTAAAGTGGGACGAAAAACTGTTTTTT.

A few counts support this clonotype. The gene calls are TRBV20-1 and TRBJ2-3; D may match TRBD1 or TRBD2 (5 bases each). CDR3 length: 13 residues. Germline CDR1 is DFQATT and CDR2 is SNEGSKA (reference sequence). V shed 5 bases and J shed 1 base, with 10 bases lying between them. This chain's CDR3 is CSAPMGGTDTQYF. The CDR3 DNA is TGCAGTGCTCCCATGGGGGGCACAGATACGCAGTATTTT.

The chain combines TRBV29-1 with TRBJ2-1; D call uncertain. Germline V gene lookup returns CDR1 SQVTM and CDR2 ANQGSEA. Trimming pared 4 bases from V and 12 bases from J, leaving 13 bases between. CDR3 length equals 11 residues. The CDR3 DNA reads TGCAGCGTTGGGACGGGCTTGGGGCAGTTCTTC. Its translation is CSVGTGLGQFF.

This clonotype was seen a handful of times. The chain combines TRBV9 with TRBJ2-3; D perhaps matches TRBD2 (6 bases). CDR3 length: 16 amino acids. V lost 1 base to trimming and J lost 4 bases, with 16 bases between them. Germline V gene sequence: CDR1 SGDLS, CDR2 YYNGEE. The DNA of the CDR3 is TGTGCCAGCAGCGTAAGGTCGCAGGGAGGAGCAGATACGCAGTATTTT. It is translated as CASSVRSQGGADTQYF.

This clonotype was observed a few times. The J gene is TRBJ2-4, the V gene TRBV4-3; D gene ambiguous. Trimming cost V 4 bases and J 3 bases, with 16 bases left between them. The germline gives CDR1 LGHNA, CDR2 YSLEER. The CDR3 is made up of 16 amino acids. The CDR3 here is CASSPSHEMGKNIQYF. CDR3 nucleotide sequence: TGCGCCAGCAGCCCGTCGCACGAGATGGGCAAAAACATTCAGTACTTC.

In the case of this clonotype: Germline is not matched at one junction end, which may reflect a read error. The genes are TRBV4-2 and TRBJ2-3; D gene uncertain. This CDR3 comprises 13 residues. Germline V gene data show CDR1 as LGHNA and CDR2 as YNFKEQ. This CDR3 is CASSRERPDTQYF. The DNA for the CDR3 is TGTGCCAGCAGCCGCGAGCGACCAGACACGCAGTATTTT.

This clonotype was recorded a few times. The rearrangement links TRBV5-1 to TRBJ2-7; D ambiguous. CDR3 length equals 16 residues. CDR1 and CDR2 (germline): SGHRS, YFSETQ. With 0 bases removed from V and 1 base from J, the gap between germline ends came to 14 bases. CDR3 protein: CASSLGVSGGSYEQYF. The CDR3 region has the DNA TGCGCCAGCAGCTTGGGTGTTTCGGGTGGATCCTACGAGCAGTACTTC.

This clonotype has a handful of counts. The rearrangement uses TRBV9 and TRBJ2-7; 11 bases fit TRBD2. Germline CDR1 is SGDLS and CDR2 is YYNGEE. CDR3 length equals 16 residues. With 2 bases clipped from V and 5 bases from J, the junction kept 9 bases outside the gene matches. CDR3 DNA sequence: TGTGCCAGCAGCGTTGGTCTAGCGGGAGGTGTAAACGAGCAGTACTTC. This encodes CASSVGLAGGVNEQYF.

This clonotype has a handful of counts. V and J are TRBV6-2 or TRBV6-3 and TRBJ2-1; the D gene is possibly TRBD2 (5 bases). Germline CDR1 reads MNHEY; CDR2 reads SVGEGT. There are 14 residues in the CDR3. Trimming cost V 2 bases and J 2 bases, with 7 bases left between them. CDR3 DNA: TGTGCCAGCAGTTACCTCGGGACCTACAATGAGCAGTTCTTC. Translating it yields CASSYLGTYNEQFF.

V gene TRBV10-3 combines with J gene TRBJ1-5; D unresolved. This CDR3 is 13 amino acids long. Germline values: CDR1 ENHRY, CDR2 SYGVKD. The V and J ends lost 5 bases and 0 bases respectively, with 5 bases between them. CDR3 sequence (DNA): TGTGCCATCAGTTCTAATAGCAATCAGCCCCAGCATTTT. Translating gives CAISSNSNQPQHF.

This clonotype has more than one count but fewer than ten. V gene TRBV5-1 combines with J gene TRBJ2-5; TRBD1 matches at 7 bases. J gave up 3 bases and V 0 bases, and 20 bases lay outside the gene matches. The CDR3 sequence is 20 residues long. Germline CDR1 and CDR2: SGHRS and YFSETQ. This CDR3 is CASSLAVGGALQGHEETQYF. Here the CDR3 DNA reads TGCGCCAGCAGCTTGGCCGTAGGGGGCGCGTTACAGGGGCATGAAGAGACCCAGTACTTC.

This clonotype was recorded a few times. The rearrangement joins TRBV5-1 to TRBJ2-7; tentative D call: TRBD1 (6 bases). Trimming stripped 0 bases from V and 4 bases from J, with 23 bases between. Germline loops: CDR1 SGHRS, CDR2 YFSETQ. This CDR3 is built from 18 residues. Here the CDR3 DNA reads TGCGCCAGCAGCTTGGCCAATCCGGACTTTGAGAGGGGGTACGAGCAGTACTTC. It encodes CASSLANPDFERGYEQYF.

The chain carries TRBV7-2 and TRBJ2-1; 10 nucleotides agree with TRBD1. The CDR3 consists of 17 residues. In germline, CDR1 is SGHTA, CDR2 FQGNSA. The ends lost 1 base at V and 4 bases at J; junction bases unmatched: 7. CDR3 residues: CASSLGPGQGKYNEQFF. CDR3 coding DNA: TGTGCCAGCAGCTTAGGCCCGGGACAGGGGAAGTACAATGAGCAGTTCTTC. The full variable domain, completed using reference TRBV7-2 and TRBJ2-1, is GAGVSQSPSNKVTEKGKDVELRCDPISGHTALYWYRQSLGQGLEFLIYFQGNSAPDKSGLPSDRFSAERTGGSVSTLTIQRTQQEDSAVYLCASSLGPGQGKYNEQFFGPGTRLTVL.